These 25 T cell receptor beta chains were sequenced from one sample in a study of response to subunit inactivated influenza vaccine. MiXCR, run by TCRdb on the RT-PCR reads, gives a single entry per CDR3 protein. The sample consists of about 190,000 distinct CDR3 sequences, about 15% of them appearing once. The material was CD8+ T cells sorted from PBMCs, obtained roughly 5 days after vaccination. These receptors came from a man in his fifties who received an inactivated influenza vaccine.

J is TRBJ1-5 and V is TRBV27; 12 bases are a match to TRBD1. CDR3 length equals 16 residues. CDR1 is MNHEY, CDR2 SMNVEV, per germline (reference sequence). After removal of 5 bases from V and 5 bases from J, the junction contained 7 bases not matched to a gene. CDR3 residues: CASSLGTGGLDQPQHF. The CDR3 bases are TGTGCCAGCAGTCTTGGGACAGGGGGCCTTGATCAGCCCCAGCATTTT.

The gene calls are TRBV19 and TRBJ2-5; 7 nucleotides align to TRBD1. In germline, CDR1 is LNHDA, CDR2 SQIVND (reference sequence). The CDR3 has 15 amino acids. V gave up 5 bases and J gave up 3 bases; unmatched junction bases: 9. CDR3 DNA: TGTGCCAGTAGTTCCGACAGGGACGGGGAAGAGACCCAGTACTTC. It encodes CASSSDRDGEETQYF.

The rearrangement links TRBV10-1 to TRBJ2-7; 8 bases line up with TRBD1. CDR1 is WNHNN and CDR2 is SYGVQD in the germline V gene (reference sequence). This CDR3 region has 13 residues. Unmatched junction bases numbered 5, after V lost 0 bases and J lost 10 bases. The CDR3 protein is CASSESTGGGQYF. Written as DNA, the CDR3 is TGCGCCAGCAGTGAGTCAACAGGGGGAGGACAGTACTTC.

This clonotype was recorded a few times. The V call is TRBV7-9, the J call TRBJ2-2; no reliable D call. V was pared by 5 bases and J by 5 bases, with 9 bases between. CDR1 is SEHNR and CDR2 is FQNEAQ in the germline V gene (reference sequence). The CDR3 runs to 13 residues. DNA of the CDR3: TGTGCCAGCAGCGCCCCAGGTACCGGGGAGCTGTTTTTT. This gives the protein CASSAPGTGELFF.

The chain recombines TRBV10-3 with TRBJ2-2, with TRBD2 matching 10 bases. This CDR3 is 16 amino acids long. V lost 8 bases, J lost 4 bases, and 10 bases stayed unmatched. Germline V gene lookup returns CDR1 ENHRY and CDR2 SYGVKD. CDR3 region: CAIGASGGVGTGELFF. The CDR3 nucleotides read TGTGCCATCGGAGCTAGCGGGGGTGTTGGCACCGGGGAGCTGTTTTTT.

This clonotype was detected a few times. The genes are TRBV29-1 and TRBJ1-3; D is uncertain. The V and J ends lost 5 bases and 3 bases respectively, with 11 bases between them. The CDR3 has 13 residues. Germline lookup yields CDR1 SQVTM and CDR2 ANQGSEA. CDR3 region: CSVRTDRGNTIYF. The CDR3 region has the DNA TGCAGCGTTCGGACCGATCGTGGAAACACCATATATTTT. Full variable domain (rest looked up from reference TRBV29-1 and TRBJ1-3): SAVISQKPSRDICQRGTSLTIQCQVDSQVTMMFWYRQQPGQSLTLIATANQGSEATYESGFVIDKFPISRPNLTFSTLTVSNMSPEDSSIYLCSVRTDRGNTIYFGEGSWLTVV.

In its sample, this clonotype was seen many times. The chain employs TRBV29-1 and TRBJ2-7; TRBD2 matches at 7 bases. The CDR3 loop spans 14 amino acids. Germline CDR1 reads SQVTM; CDR2 reads ANQGSEA. The V segment lost 2 bases and the J segment 3 bases; nucleotides outside the gene matches: 7. The CDR3 loop is CSVESGTDLYEQYF. CDR3 coding DNA: TGCAGCGTTGAAAGCGGGACCGACCTCTACGAGCAGTACTTC.

The rearrangement links TRBV14 to TRBJ1-4; D gene ambiguous. The CDR3 covers 13 residues. V lost 0 bases to trimming and J lost 8 bases, with 7 bases between them. Germline CDR1 and CDR2: SGHDN and FVKESK. The CDR3 spells CASSQDHREKLFF. DNA for the CDR3: TGTGCCAGCAGCCAAGATCATCGGGAAAAACTGTTTTTT. Variable domain in full (rest from reference TRBV14 and TRBJ1-4): EAGVTQFPSHSVIEKGQTVTLRCDPISGHDNLYWYRRVMGKEIKFLLHFVKESKQDESGMPNNRFLAERTGGTYSTLKVQPAELEDSGVYFCASSQDHREKLFFGSGTQLSVL.

This clonotype was observed many times. The chain employs TRBV9 and TRBJ2-5, with 10 bases that match TRBD2. Germline trimming cut 0 bases from V and 5 bases from J; bases unmatched to any gene: 7. The germline gives CDR1 SGDLS, CDR2 YYNGEE. CDR3 size: 16 residues. The CDR3 coding sequence is TGTGCCAGCAGCGTAGGTCGAGCGGGAGGGTCGGAGACCCAGTACTTC. Residues: CASSVGRAGGSETQYF.

This clonotype was seen many times. The chain recombines TRBV29-1 with TRBJ2-7; 7 nucleotides align to TRBD2. The CDR3 length is 14 residues. From germline, CDR1 is SQVTM and CDR2 ANQGSEA. V lost 1 base, J lost 3 bases, and 6 bases stayed unmatched. CDR3 coding DNA: TGCAGCGTTGAAGGGGAGGGAAGAAACTACGAGCAGTACTTC. It specifies CSVEGEGRNYEQYF.

This clonotype was seen a few times. The V gene is TRBV15, the J gene TRBJ2-1; no reliable D call. Trimming took off 5 bases at V and 9 bases at J, with 8 bases between the two ends. Germline-derived CDR1 and CDR2 are LNHNV and YYDKDF (reference sequence). The CDR3 has 11 residues. CDR3 region: CATSGPTEQFF. CDR3 coding DNA: TGTGCCACCAGCGGCCCCACTGAGCAGTTCTTC.

This clonotype was seen a handful of times. The chain recombines TRBV6-2 or TRBV6-3 with TRBJ2-1, with D possibly matching TRBD2 (6 bases). The V gene's germline CDR1 is MNHEY and CDR2 SVGEGT. This CDR3 has 16 amino acids. Trimming stripped 1 base from V and 6 bases from J, with 16 bases between. The CDR3 region has the DNA TGTGCCAGCAGTTACTTGCGGGAACCTCGGAGCAATGAGCAGTTCTTC. Translating gives CASSYLREPRSNEQFF.

J is TRBJ2-2 and V is TRBV4-3; D is uncertain. V was trimmed by 0 bases and J by 3 bases, leaving 11 bases between them. The CDR3 is made up of 16 amino acids. CDR1 is LGHNA, CDR2 YSLEER, per germline. CDR3 bases: TGCGCCAGCAGCCAAGATCGTCGTGGGTACACCGGGGAGCTGTTTTTT. This sequence encodes CASSQDRRGYTGELFF.

A word on this clonotype: A read error may explain this, as a much larger clone is one base away. The J gene is TRBJ1-5, the V gene TRBV7-6, with 9 bases identical to TRBD1. Germline V gene lookup returns CDR1 SGHVS and CDR2 FNYEAQ. The CDR3 spans 16 residues. The CDR3 DNA follows: TGTGCCAGCAGCTTAGGGACAGGGGTGAGCAATCAGTCCCAGCATTTT. It translates to CASSLGTGVSNQSQHF. Full variable domain (missing parts from reference TRBV7-6 and TRBJ1-5): GAGVSQSPRYKVTKRGQDVALRCDPISGHVSLYWYRQALGQGPEFLTYFNYEAQQDKSGLPNDRFSAERPEGSISTLTIQRTEQRDSAMYRCASSLGTGVSNQSQHFGDGTRLSIL.

The sample holds many counts of this clonotype. The chain employs TRBV4-3 and TRBJ2-3; the D gene is possibly TRBD2 (5 bases). The CDR3 loop spans 17 amino acids. Trimming left V 0 bases short and J 5 bases short, with 18 bases between. Germline V lookup: CDR1 LGHNA, CDR2 YSLEER. The DNA of the CDR3 is TGCGCCAGCAGCCAAGAATGGGCCGGGATGTTGGGAGATACGCAGTATTTT. This gives the protein CASSQEWAGMLGDTQYF.

The chain couples TRBV6-5 to TRBJ2-2; D is tentatively TRBD1 or TRBD2 (5 bases each). Germline lookup yields CDR1 MNHEY and CDR2 SVGAGI. CDR3 length: 16 amino acids. The V end was cut by 0 bases, the J end by 6 bases, with 14 bases between. CDR3 amino acids: CASSYSQGGSAGELFF. The CDR3 region has the DNA TGTGCCAGCAGTTACTCTCAGGGCGGGTCGGCCGGGGAGCTGTTTTTT.

This clonotype was counted at least ten times. V and J are TRBV12-3 or TRBV12-4 and TRBJ2-4; 7 nucleotides match TRBD1. This CDR3 has 15 residues. The J segment lost 8 bases and the V segment lost 6 bases, leaving 13 bases of the junction unmatched. CDR3: CASSLADRVLDIQYF. In DNA form, the CDR3 reads TGTGCCAGCAGCCTGGCCGACAGGGTTTTGGACATTCAGTACTTC.

V gene TRBV9 combines with J gene TRBJ2-1, with TRBD2 matching 10 bases. The V and J ends lost 2 bases and 5 bases, in that order; junction bases with no gene match: 7. In germline, CDR1 is SGDLS, CDR2 YYNGEE. The CDR3 is made up of 16 amino acids. In nucleotides, the CDR3 is TGTGCCAGCAGCGTCGGGCTAGCGGGAGTGAACAATGAGCAGTTCTTC. This gives the protein CASSVGLAGVNNEQFF. Together with reference TRBV9 and TRBJ2-1, the CDR3 gives the full variable domain: DSGVTQTPKHLITATGQRVTLRCSPRSGDLSVYWYQQSLDQGLQFLIQYYNGEERAKGNILERFSAQQFPDLHSELNLSSLELGDSALYFCASSVGLAGVNNEQFFGPGTRLTVL.

J is TRBJ1-1 and V is TRBV6-5, with D tentatively TRBD1 (5 bases). Deletions cut 1 base from V and 1 base from J, with 13 bases between. The CDR3 contains 16 residues. Germline CDR1 is MNHEY and CDR2 is SVGAGI. CDR3 residues: CASSYYGRGGNTEAFF. CDR3 sequence (DNA): TGTGCCAGCAGTTACTACGGGAGGGGAGGGAACACTGAAGCTTTCTTT.

This clonotype was observed many times. The chain couples TRBV5-6 to TRBJ2-1; 14 nucleotides align to TRBD2. The CDR3 is 14 residues long. With V trimmed by 4 bases and J by 9 bases, 3 bases remained unmatched. Germline CDR1 and CDR2: SGHDT and YYEEEE. CDR3 sequence reads: CASSGGTSGSEQFF. CDR3 DNA: TGTGCCAGCAGCGGTGGGACTAGCGGGAGTGAGCAGTTCTTC.

The rearrangement links TRBV5-6 to TRBJ2-6; a weak D match, TRBD1 (6 bases). Germline CDR1 is SGHDT and CDR2 is YYEEEE. This CDR3 is 18 amino acids long. The germline V and J ends were trimmed by 4 bases and 0 bases, with 17 bases remaining between them. CDR3 coding DNA: TGTGCCAGCAGCAGCCCCACAGGGTTTTACTCTGGGGCCAACGTCCTGACTTTC. It yields the protein CASSSPTGFYSGANVLTF.

This clonotype came up a few times. The chain recombines TRBV5-5 with TRBJ2-5; a possible D gene is TRBD2 (6 bases). The CDR3 contains 13 residues. The germline V gene has CDR1 SGHKS and CDR2 YYEKEE (reference sequence). V lost 3 bases and J 9 bases, leaving 15 bases between the germline ends. CDR3 in DNA: TGTGCCAGCAGCTGGGACCCACCGGGAGCCCAGTACTTC. Encoded protein: CASSWDPPGAQYF.

The V and J genes are TRBV19 and TRBJ2-7; TRBD1 might be the D (6 bases). Germline assignment: CDR1 LNHDA and CDR2 SQIVND (reference sequence). There are 14 residues in the CDR3. The V end was cut by 1 base, the J end by 6 bases, with 13 bases between. CDR3: CASSIGQEASEQYF. In nucleotides, the CDR3 is TGTGCCAGTAGTATAGGACAGGAAGCAAGCGAGCAGTACTTC.

This clonotype occurred many times. The chain uses TRBV20-1 and TRBJ2-1; 10 bases agree with TRBD2. V gave up 5 bases and J gave up 2 bases; unmatched junction bases: 3. Germline V CDR1 and CDR2: DFQATT, SNEGSKA (reference sequence). This CDR3 contains 14 residues. CDR3 residues: CSAWTSGTYNEQFF. The CDR3 DNA reads as TGCAGTGCTTGGACTAGCGGTACCTACAATGAGCAGTTCTTC.

This clonotype has ten or more counts. The chain recombines TRBV29-1 with TRBJ2-2, with a weak D call TRBD2 (6 bases). CDR1 SQVTM and CDR2 ANQGSEA come from the germline V gene. The CDR3 extends over 16 amino acids. V lost 7 bases, J lost 6 bases, and 24 bases lay in between. Here the CDR3 DNA reads TGCAGCGCATTGATATTCCGGGACTTCTCCGCCGGGGAGCTGTTTTTT. This gives the protein CSALIFRDFSAGELFF.